The rows below give T cell receptor beta chains drawn from one sample of a study of PD-1 blockade in classical Hodgkin lymphoma. Measured with immunoSEQ multiplex PCR; TCRdb has only the in-frame clones, and not every one. The sample yields 40,000 to 50,000 clones, more than 70% seen once. The material was peripheral blood mononuclear cells (PBMCs), obtained at baseline. The source is a human donor with classical Hodgkin lymphoma. The CDR3 runs from the conserved cysteine through the conserved F or W.

CDR3 length: 14
J gene: TRBJ2-2
V gene: TRBV4-3
CDR3 protein: CASSPLGGTGELFF

CDR3 length: 13
J gene: TRBJ2-5
V gene: TRBV4-3
CDR3 protein: CASSQGLNGAQYF

CDR3 length: 15
J gene: TRBJ2-7
V gene: TRBV6-5
CDR3 protein: CASSYSYRAAYEQYF

CDR3 length: 17
J gene: TRBJ1-4
V gene: TRBV7-9
CDR3 protein: CASSLAVDWEANEKLFF

CDR3 length: 14
J gene: TRBJ1-5
V gene: TRBV6-6
CDR3 protein: CAGGTDYSNQPQHF

CDR3 length: 15
J gene: TRBJ1-1
V gene: TRBV11-3
CDR3 protein: CASSTSGETNTEAFF

CDR3 length: 15
J gene: .
V gene: TRBV7-9
CDR3 protein: CASSPGQGALHEQYF

CDR3 length: 15
J gene: TRBJ2-1
V gene: TRBV11-2
CDR3 protein: CASSLVGGAYNEQFF

CDR3 length: 15
J gene: TRBJ2-1
V gene: TRBV18
CDR3 protein: CASSPTGGVYNEQFF

CDR3 length: 18
J gene: TRBJ1-1
V gene: TRBV14
CDR3 protein: CASSQLPRDFPGNTEAFF

CDR3 length: 14
J gene: TRBJ1-3
V gene: TRBV9
CDR3 protein: CASSGRNSGNTIYF

CDR3 length: 13
J gene: TRBJ2-6
V gene: TRBV2
CDR3 protein: CASFSSGANVLTF

CDR3 length: 16
J gene: TRBJ2-1
V gene: TRBV7-3
CDR3 protein: CASSLVDASDGDEQFF

CDR3 length: 16
J gene: TRBJ1-4
V gene: TRBV5-6
CDR3 protein: CASNSGTGNYFEKLFF

CDR3 length: 14
J gene: TRBJ2-5
V gene: TRBV5-1
CDR3 protein: CASSLWTAQETQYF

CDR3 length: 15
J gene: TRBJ1-4
V gene: TRBV6-1
CDR3 protein: CASSLDRGQNEKLFF

CDR3 length: 15
J gene: TRBJ1-1
V gene: TRBV18
CDR3 protein: CASSPPGGMNTEAFF

CDR3 length: 13
J gene: TRBJ2-7
V gene: TRBV19
CDR3 protein: CASSYKGGYEQYF

CDR3 length: 15
J gene: TRBJ2-7
V gene: TRBV5-1
CDR3 protein: CASSLDGGASYEQYF

CDR3 length: 14
J gene: TRBJ2-3
V gene: TRBV11-2
CDR3 protein: CASSQGPGTDTQYF

CDR3 length: 14
J gene: TRBJ2-2
V gene: TRBV12-2
CDR3 protein: CASRSNSYTGELFF

CDR3 length: 16
J gene: TRBJ1-4
V gene: TRBV11-2
CDR3 protein: CASSPLEALRHEKLFF

CDR3 length: 15
J gene: TRBJ2-3
V gene: TRBV7-8
CDR3 protein: CASSPGLAPADTQYF

CDR3 length: 15
J gene: TRBJ2-6
V gene: TRBV7-2
CDR3 protein: CASSTDASGANVLTF

CDR3 length: 14
J gene: TRBJ2-3
V gene: TRBV11-2
CDR3 protein: CASSLLAGADTQYF

CDR3 length: 15
J gene: TRBJ1-3
V gene: TRBV5-4
CDR3 protein: CASTADLGSGNTIYF

CDR3 length: 15
J gene: TRBJ2-7
V gene: TRBV4-3
CDR3 protein: CASSQAWTGKYEQYF

CDR3 length: 15
J gene: TRBJ2-3
V gene: TRBV19
CDR3 protein: CASSMGTAITDTQYF

CDR3 length: 15
J gene: TRBJ2-3
V gene: TRBV6-6
CDR3 protein: CASSPRDRVWDTQYF

CDR3 length: 13
J gene: TRBJ1-2
V gene: TRBV29-1
CDR3 protein: CSGSPRGGDGYTF

CDR3 length: 18
J gene: TRBJ2-3
V gene: TRBV25-1
CDR3 protein: CASSESRSGGASTDTQYF

CDR3 length: 16
J gene: TRBJ1-4
V gene: TRBV4-3
CDR3 protein: CASSQEGNLGGEKLFF

CDR3 length: 13
J gene: TRBJ1-2
V gene: TRBV4-3
CDR3 protein: CASSQDGEGGYTF

CDR3 length: 11
J gene: TRBJ2-1
V gene: TRBV4-2
CDR3 protein: CASSRENEQFF

CDR3 length: 14
J gene: TRBJ1-1
V gene: TRBV23-1
CDR3 protein: CASSLHPGYTEAFF

CDR3 length: 12
J gene: TRBJ2-3
V gene: TRBV4-2
CDR3 protein: CASSREGDTQYF

CDR3 length: 14
J gene: TRBJ2-5
V gene: TRBV11-2
CDR3 protein: CASSLDSWGETQYF

CDR3 length: 17
J gene: TRBJ2-2
V gene: TRBV5-4
CDR3 protein: CASSSLHGTRGRGELFF

CDR3 length: 16
J gene: TRBJ2-1
V gene: TRBV4-1
CDR3 protein: CASSQDPRDGAREQFF

CDR3 length: 12
J gene: TRBJ2-1
V gene: TRBV7-2
CDR3 protein: CASSPMVGEQFF